What follows are 16 T cell receptor beta chains derived from one specimen sequenced in a study of shared clonotypes between healthy human individuals. This table comes from immunoSEQ multiplex PCR, and its TCRdb copy is limited to in-frame clones, with some not included. The profile shows about 2.1 million clones, 80% to 95% of them singletons. CD8 cells classed as naive were CD45RO-negative and positively selected for CCR7, excluding terminally differentiated effector memory CD45RA+ cells. The specimen was naive CD8+ T cells from PBMCs. These receptors were obtained from a young man in good health. Some clones in this sample may be carry-over from other donors' samples.

The rearrangement uses TRBV7-6 and TRBJ2-5; 8 positions match TRBD1. CDR3 length: 14 amino acids. Germline CDR1 is SGHVS and CDR2 is FNYEAQ. J was trimmed by 5 bases and V by 0 bases; bases with no gene match: 2. The CDR3 coding sequence is TGTGCCAGCAGCTTAGCGTGGACAGGGGAGACCCAGTACTTC. Protein sequence: CASSLAWTGETQYF.

This chain links TRBV6-5 with TRBJ2-7; D might be TRBD1 or TRBD2, each matching 5 bases. From germline, CDR1 is MNHEY and CDR2 SVGAGI. The CDR3 is 16 amino acids. V gave up 0 bases and J gave up 7 bases, with 19 bases separating them. The CDR3: CASSYSGRGTPREQYF. Written as DNA, the CDR3 is TGTGCCAGCAGTTACTCGGGACGGGGAACCCCACGGGAGCAGTACTTC.

The chain has TRBV2 and TRBJ2-7; TRBD1 or TRBD2 may be the D gene (5 bases each). V dropped 3 bases and J dropped 13 bases, with 13 bases sitting between them. Germline loops: CDR1 SNHLY, CDR2 FYNNEI. The CDR3 extends over 11 amino acids. The CDR3 DNA reads TGTGCCAGCAGTGATCGGGGCAGGGACTACTTC. It specifies CASSDRGRDYF.

This chain links TRBV5-1 with TRBJ2-2; 11 nucleotides align to TRBD2. Germline V gene sequence: CDR1 SGHRS, CDR2 YFSETQ. V lost 5 bases, J lost 3 bases, and 3 bases stayed unmatched. CDR3 length: 15 residues. CDR3 DNA: TGCGCCAGCAGACTAGCGGGAGTCTACACCGGGGAGCTGTTTTTT. It translates to CASRLAGVYTGELFF.

V is TRBV7-6 and J is TRBJ1-2; maybe TRBD1 (5 bases). Trimming removed 5 bases from V and 4 bases from J, with 14 bases in between. Germline V gene lookup returns CDR1 SGHVS and CDR2 FNYEAQ. The CDR3 loop spans 14 amino acids. The CDR3 sequence is CASSTNAGAYGYTF. The CDR3 DNA follows: TGTGCCAGCAGCACCAACGCCGGGGCCTATGGCTACACCTTC.

The rearrangement uses TRBV28 and TRBJ2-7, with 7 bases matching TRBD2. The CDR3 is made up of 17 amino acids. Germline CDR1 is MDHEN and CDR2 is SYDVKM. The V gene end was trimmed by 5 bases and the J gene end by 1 base; junction bases not matched to a gene: 14. CDR3 sequence: CASSPQVRAGPSYEQYF. The CDR3 DNA reads as TGTGCCAGCAGTCCCCAAGTAAGAGCGGGACCTTCCTACGAGCAGTACTTC.

The chain joins TRBV7-6 to TRBJ2-3; TRBD2 agrees at 11 bases. The V segment lost 1 base and the J segment 5 bases; nucleotides outside the gene matches: 8. This CDR3 region has 17 residues. CDR1 and CDR2 from the germline V gene are SGHVS and FNYEAQ. The CDR3 DNA reads TGTGCCAGCAGCTTAGAGACTAGCGGGATCATGGGAGATACGCAGTATTTT. Translation: CASSLETSGIMGDTQYF.

The genes are TRBV28 and TRBJ2-1, with a possible D match to TRBD2 (5 bases). This CDR3 spans 15 amino acids. Trimming shortened V by 5 bases and J by 1 base, and 12 bases separated the two germline ends. Germline lookup yields CDR1 MDHEN and CDR2 SYDVKM. The CDR3 DNA reads TGTGCCAGCAGTCACCTAAGGGAGTCCTACAATGAGCAGTTCTTC. Translating it yields CASSHLRESYNEQFF.

The gene calls are TRBV27 and TRBJ1-2; maybe TRBD1 (6 bases). This CDR3 has 16 amino acids. CDR1 MNHEY and CDR2 SMNVEV come from the germline V gene (reference sequence). Trimming removed 0 bases from V and 1 base from J, with 12 bases in between. The CDR3 here is CASSLSPGAGNYGYTF. For the CDR3, the DNA is TGTGCCAGCAGTTTATCTCCAGGGGCGGGTAACTATGGCTACACCTTC.

The chain is built from TRBV28 and TRBJ2-7; 9 nucleotides line up with TRBD2. With V trimmed by 3 bases and J by 2 bases, 11 bases remained unmatched. Germline V CDR1 and CDR2: MDHEN, SYDVKM. The CDR3 spans 17 residues. CDR3 bases: TGTGCCAGCAGTTTCCGAAGCCTAGCGGGACTGCCCTACGAGCAGTACTTC. As protein: CASSFRSLAGLPYEQYF.

The CDR3 sequence: CASSGLANLQETQYF. The CDR3 bases are TGTGCCAGCAGTGGCCTAGCGAACCTCCAAGAGACCCAGTACTTC. The chain has TRBV2 and TRBJ2-5, with a weak D call TRBD2 (6 bases). Germline V lookup: CDR1 SNHLY, CDR2 FYNNEI. Trimming removed 4 bases from V and 1 base from J, with 13 bases in between. This CDR3 contains 15 residues.

CDR3 region: CASSLRTSYDEQYF. As DNA, the CDR3 is TGTGCCAGCAGCCTCCGGACTAGCTACGACGAGCAGTACTTC. The rearrangement links TRBV5-4 to TRBJ2-7, with 8 bases aligning to TRBD2. Looked up from germline, CDR1 is SGHNT and CDR2 is YYREEE (reference sequence). With V trimmed by 4 bases and J by 5 bases, 8 bases remained unmatched. The CDR3 sequence is 14 residues long.

The rearrangement joins TRBV7-9 to TRBJ2-5; 9 nucleotides align to TRBD1. The J call may be mistaken, given a closer DNA end match to TRBJ2-7. The CDR3 contains 14 residues. CDR1 is SEHNR, CDR2 FQNEAQ, per germline (reference sequence). CDR3 DNA sequence: TGTGCCAGCAGCCCGACAGGGGGGTCCTACGAGCAGTACTTC. Protein: CASSPTGGSYEQYF.

The V call is TRBV7-2, the J call TRBJ2-1; no definite D call. Trimming pared 5 bases from V and 7 bases from J, leaving 12 bases between. Germline V gene data show CDR1 as SGHTA and CDR2 as FQGNSA. This CDR3 region has 13 residues. The CDR3: CASSPRLRNEQFF. In nucleotides, the CDR3 is TGTGCCAGCAGCCCCCGGTTAAGGAATGAGCAGTTCTTC.

The chain recombines TRBV7-9 with TRBJ2-3; 13 positions match TRBD2. V dropped 5 bases and J dropped 3; count of bases not matched to a gene: 8. The CDR3 runs to 17 residues. Germline V lookup: CDR1 SEHNR, CDR2 FQNEAQ (reference sequence). The CDR3 sequence: CASSSGLAGEGTDTQYF. CDR3 nucleotide sequence: TGTGCCAGCAGCAGCGGACTAGCGGGAGAAGGAACAGATACGCAGTATTTT.

Turning to this clone: The same CDR3 also results from other DNA sequences found in this sample. The genes are TRBV27 and TRBJ2-2; 11 bases are a match to TRBD1. The CDR3 extends over 15 amino acids. V shed 3 bases, J shed 4 bases, and the junction held 1 base outside the gene matches. The germline gives CDR1 MNHEY, CDR2 SMNVEV (reference sequence). The chain's CDR3 is CASSLGTGGTGELFF. CDR3 bases: TGTGCCAGCAGTTTGGGGACAGGGGGCACCGGGGAGCTGTTTTTT.